This T cell receptor (beta chain) derives from a study of CD8 T cell repertoires and HIV-1 epitope variants. Whole-study context: Controls included no peptide, Ebola AY9 epitope, and a CMV, EBV, flu pool. Tested: three Gag epitope families, Nef HW9 and YT9.

Details on this clone: Its antigen is still unknown.

J was trimmed by 1 base and V by 6 bases; bases with no gene match: 9. The CDR3 extends over 17 amino acids. CDR1 is SGHAT, CDR2 FQNNGV, per germline. Method: immunoSEQ multiplex PCR; TCRdb's copy keeps in-frame clones and lacks some. The sample has a few thousand clones, 65% to 75% seen once. The study, taken as a whole, reports: Five or six clonotypes recognized Nef KF9, one HW9, none TAALDMSHF.

The TCR comes from a male donor with HIV. The rearrangement links TRBV11-2 to TRBJ2-2; 9 bases fit TRBD2. The specimen was cultured CD8+ T cells derived from PBMCs. CDR3 amino acids: CASSPTETSGNTGELFF. CDR3 coding DNA: TGTGCCAGCAGTCCTACAGAGACTAGCGGGAACACCGGGGAGCTGTTTTTT.